These 6 T cell receptor beta chains came from one sample sequenced in a study of T cell changes during pregnancy in multiple sclerosis. The data were produced by immunoSEQ multiplex PCR, yet TCRdb's version contains in-frame clones alone and is incomplete. The sample has 65,000 to 90,000 clones, around 92% seen once. Sample: peripheral blood, taken before pregnancy. The receptors come from a female donor with multiple sclerosis, enrolled in a pregnancy study.

This chain connects TRBV7-9 to TRBJ2-2, with D unresolved. The CDR3 is 15 residues long. Germline CDR1 SEHNR, CDR2 FQNEAQ (reference sequence). Trimming shortened V by 1 base and J by 4 bases, and 10 bases separated the two germline ends. Written as DNA, the CDR3 is TGTGCCAGCAGCTTAGGTTCGCTAGTCACCGGGGAGCTGTTTTTT. Amino acids: CASSLGSLVTGELFF.

The rearrangement uses TRBV5-1 and TRBJ1-3, with D tentatively TRBD1 (6 bases). Trimming cost V 0 bases and J 4 bases, with 14 bases left between them. The CDR3 covers 16 residues. CDR1 is SGHRS and CDR2 is YFSETQ in the germline V gene. The CDR3 sequence is CASSLETGSSGNTIYF. CDR3 nucleotides: TGCGCCAGCAGCTTGGAAACAGGGTCTTCGGGAAACACCATATATTTT.

This chain joins TRBV5-1 and TRBJ2-3, with 7 bases that match TRBD2. The CDR3 runs to 16 residues. From germline, CDR1 is SGHRS and CDR2 YFSETQ. V lost 3 bases, J lost 4 bases, and 11 bases stayed unmatched. This CDR3 is CASSYGLGSVADTQYF. The CDR3 DNA sequence: TGCGCCAGCAGCTATGGACTAGGGTCCGTCGCAGATACGCAGTATTTT.

The chain is built from TRBV9 and TRBJ2-1; 12 nucleotides align to TRBD2. Germline V gene lookup returns CDR1 SGDLS and CDR2 YYNGEE. Trimming cost V 4 bases and J 6 bases; bases outside gene matches: 8. This CDR3 region has 16 residues. The CDR3 here is CASSPRTSGTPNEQFF. The CDR3 DNA reads TGTGCCAGCAGCCCTAGGACTAGCGGGACCCCCAATGAGCAGTTCTTC.

This chain uses TRBV27 with TRBJ2-7; D might be TRBD1 (6 bases). The germline gives CDR1 MNHEY, CDR2 SMNVEV (reference sequence). Deletions cut 4 bases from V and 3 bases from J, with 16 bases between. The CDR3 sequence is 15 residues long. CDR3 loop: CASSSSSQGLYEQYF. The CDR3 coding sequence is TGTGCCAGCAGTTCATCCTCGCAGGGGCTCTACGAGCAGTACTTC.

This sequence joins TRBV29-1 and TRBJ2-3; 7 bases line up with TRBD2. CDR1 and CDR2 (germline): SQVTM, ANQGSEA. The CDR3 spans 14 residues. The ends lost 4 bases at V and 0 bases at J; junction bases unmatched: 4. The CDR3 protein is CSVALALSTDTQYF. The CDR3 DNA reads as TGCAGCGTTGCACTAGCGTTAAGCACAGATACGCAGTATTTT.